The 9 T cell receptor beta chains below come from one sample, sequenced in a study of blood T cells in healthy people across ages. A sample-barcoded 5' primer and a J-beta primer mix were used in a second PCR of roughly 7 to 11 cycles. TCRdb fed the 5' RACE reads into MiXCR, producing one record per CDR3 protein. The sample lists over 600,000 distinct CDR3 sequences, more than 50% occurring once. Sequencing input: blood. The receptor source for this set is a middle-aged man in good health.

J is TRBJ1-2 and V is TRBV29-1; 10 bases map to TRBD1. The junction had 11 bases not matched to a gene; V was cut back by 6 bases and J by 10 bases. CDR1 and CDR2 (germline): SQVTM, ANQGSEA. The CDR3 sequence is 13 residues long. CDR3 nucleotide sequence: TGCAGCGTGGGGGGGACAGGGGTCGGTGACTACACCTTC. Translating gives CSVGGTGVGDYTF.

The CDR3 region is CASSDPRGGGADTQYF. CDR3 sequence (DNA): TGTGCCAGCAGCGACCCTCGGGGGGGTGGGGCAGATACGCAGTATTTT. The chain is built from TRBV7-2 and TRBJ2-3, with TRBD2 matching 8 bases. The germline CDR1 and CDR2 sequences are SGHTA and FQGNSA. J gave up 4 bases and V 5 bases, and 11 bases lay outside the gene matches. This CDR3 is 16 amino acids long.

The rearrangement links TRBV6-1 to TRBJ2-7; 12 nucleotides line up with TRBD2. The CDR3 spans 15 residues. Germline V gene sequence: CDR1 MNHNS, CDR2 SASEGT. J was trimmed by 4 bases and V by 9 bases; bases with no gene match: 10. The CDR3 DNA reads TGTGCCAGTAGCTCTCTACTAGCGGGAGGTTACGAGCAGTACTTC. Translating gives CASSSLLAGGYEQYF.

This clonotype was seen a handful of times. The V and J genes are TRBV5-1 and TRBJ2-1; 7 bases align to TRBD2. Germline trimming cut 4 bases from V and 7 bases from J; bases unmatched to any gene: 14. Germline CDR1 is SGHRS and CDR2 is YFSETQ. CDR3 length: 16 amino acids. CDR3 nucleotides: TGCGCCAGCAGCCCCGGAGTTCTAGGCGGGAGAAATGAGCAGTTCTTC. Translating gives CASSPGVLGGRNEQFF. Based on the CDR3 plus reference TRBV5-1 and TRBJ2-1, the full variable domain is KAGVTQTPRYLIKTRGQQVTLSCSPISGHRSVSWYQQTPGQGLQFLFEYFSETQRNKGNFPGRFSGRQFSNSRSEMNVSTLELGDSALYLCASSPGVLGGRNEQFFGPGTRLTVL.

This chain joins TRBV12-3 or TRBV12-4 and TRBJ2-4; no clear D. Trimming took 2 bases from V and 13 from J, leaving 12 bases between them. There are 12 residues in the CDR3. CDR3 nucleotide sequence: TGTGCCAGCAGTTTATCCTCCAATGAGCAGTACTTC. It encodes CASSLSSNEQYF.

This clonotype was counted between two and nine times. The V gene is TRBV20-1, the J gene TRBJ2-7, with 12 bases fitting TRBD1. Germline CDR1 is DFQATT and CDR2 is SNEGSKA (reference sequence). The junction had 12 bases not matched to a gene; V was cut back by 6 bases and J by 3 bases. This CDR3 has 16 residues. CDR3 loop: CSAAGTGGAFGYEQYF. The CDR3 bases are TGCAGTGCAGCCGGGACAGGGGGCGCCTTCGGCTACGAGCAGTACTTC.

The chain combines TRBV6-5 with TRBJ1-5; possible D gene TRBD1, 5 bases. The CDR3 loop spans 15 amino acids. V lost 5 bases and J lost 2, with 13 bases in between. Germline CDR1 is MNHEY and CDR2 is SVGAGI. CDR3 sequence: CASSQITGGNQPQHF. The CDR3 region has the DNA TGTGCCAGCAGTCAGATCACGGGGGGCAATCAGCCCCAGCATTTT.

This clonotype turned up a few times. The chain has TRBV5-5 and TRBJ2-7; 9 bases line up with TRBD1. The trim removed 4 bases at V and 3 bases at J, leaving 5 bases unmatched. The CDR3 totals 14 residues. CDR1 and CDR2 (germline): SGHKS, YYEKEE (reference sequence). The CDR3 is CASSPWTGDYEQYF. Here the CDR3 DNA reads TGTGCCAGCAGCCCCTGGACAGGGGACTACGAGCAGTACTTC.

The CDR3 region has the DNA TGTGCCAGCAGTGAATCTGCCAGGGGCACTGAAGCTTTCTTT. This translates into CASSESARGTEAFF. The genes are TRBV25-1 and TRBJ1-1, with D possibly matching TRBD1 (6 bases). This CDR3 is built from 14 residues. The germline V gene has CDR1 MGHDK and CDR2 SYGVNS. Trimming removed 1 base at V and 4 bases at J, with 10 bases between.